This entry concerns a single T cell receptor beta chain. Its antigen is as yet unknown. The sample is drawn from a study of T-cell reconstitution after alpha-beta-depleted transplantation in children. Germline trimming cut 0 bases from V and 8 bases from J; bases unmatched to any gene: 6. Per germline, CDR1 MNHNS and CDR2 SASEGT. The CDR3 loop spans 15 amino acids. A library of TCRbeta sequences, prepared with unique molecular identifiers, was generated. TCRdb reprocessed the PCR reads with MiXCR, giving one entry per CDR3 protein. Here the sample spans a few hundred thousand distinct CDR3 sequences, 43% being singletons. Overall study results and limits: By one year post-transplant, T-cell counts and diversity largely arose from T cells that were newly produced. Some patients owed their high day-60 TCRbeta diversity to surviving recipient T cells and thymic progenitors. Where alpha-beta T cells came from about two months after transplant was reportedly several hundred expanded graft clones.

This TCR came from a girl aged 2 to 10 with aplastic anemia, due to receive a stem cell transplant. The genes are TRBV6-1 and TRBJ1-2; 10 positions match TRBD1. Sequencing was performed on PBMCs, taken before TCRalphabeta/CD19-depleted stem cell transplant. As DNA, the CDR3 is TGTGCCAGCAGTGAAGCGATGGGGACAGGGGTCGGCTACACCTTC. As protein: CASSEAMGTGVGYTF.